This TCR beta chain was found in a study of human T cells and chemical hapten exposure. Time point described: pre-sensitization, week 0. Treatment denoted: therapeutic diphenylcyclopropenone sensitization with weekly scalp DPC. A single record per CDR3 protein comes from TCRdb applying MiXCR to the RACE reads. The sample contains around 200,000 distinct CDR3 sequences, around 30% of which appear only once. The CDR3 is 15 residues long. Germline V gene lookup returns CDR1 MDHEN and CDR2 SYDVKM. The ends lost 5 bases at V and 8 bases at J; junction bases unmatched: 8. Points from the study as a whole: DPC sensitization left the count of TCRs above 1 in 1000 unchanged.

This clonotype was observed a few times. The antigen remains undetermined. The clonotype comes from a woman aged 25 to 39 with alopecia areata. Some clones in this sample may be carry-over from other donors' samples. Here the sequenced sample was whole blood, taken in connection with sensitization to the hapten diphenylcyclopropenone (DPC). V and J are TRBV28 and TRBJ1-6, with TRBD1 identical over 8 bases. CDR3 bases: TGTGCCAGCAGTGGGGCGTGGACAGGGCATTCACCCCTCCACTTT. This codes for CASSGAWTGHSPLHF.